The entry below gives a single T cell receptor beta chain sequence along with its context. This sample was included in a study of blood T cell repertoires in COVID-19. In the study overall: Samples taken during acute and convalescent COVID-19 were collected in the United States, Italy and Spain. The cDNA or gDNA used as material had been derived from T cells, B-cell-depleted T cells, or PBMCs.

The CDR3 contains 17 residues. The germline V gene encodes CDR1 SEHNR and CDR2 FQNEAQ (reference sequence). With 1 base removed from V and 2 bases from J, the gap between germline ends came to 17 bases. As handled by the study authors: Nucleated cell number was recorded as an estimate derived from reference gene primer amplification. This table comes from immunoSEQ multiplex PCR, and its TCRdb copy is limited to in-frame clones, with some not included. Clonal size and the V and J genes are those of that table, whereas D and trimming came from the DNA. The repertoire has approximately 240,000 clones, about 86% of them found once; the top ten carry around 3%.

This TCR derives from a woman in her 30s who had recovered from COVID-19. The specimen sequenced was peripheral blood. The V call is TRBV7-9, the J call TRBJ1-1; possibly TRBD1 for D (5 bases). The CDR3, as DNA: TGTGCCAGCAGCTTAGGGTATCTTAAAGGGGCTAACACTGAAGCTTTCTTT. Translating it yields CASSLGYLKGANTEAFF.